This TCR beta chain stems from a study of T cell clusters in autoimmune cytopenias. As for the study in general: TRB sequencing had a median about 50,000 reads and 2,000 to 2,500 distinct clonotypes per sample. Notes on the study in general: No experiment has yet validated the function of the T cell clusters defined in silico. The cluster-lack signature was not seen for secondary cytopenia versus chronic lymphocytic leukemia. Primary autoimmune cytopenia patients seemingly lacked the physiological T cell clusters found in healthy donors.

Frequency places this clonotype as medium-sized (0.01 to 0.1%). Its antigen is currently unknown. Each sample's input was 250 to 300 ng genomic DNA, 30,000 to 45,000 genome equivalents. Multiplex touch-down PCR amplified TRB using TRB-A and TRB-B pools in one tube. TCRdb processed the multiplex PCR reads again and assigns one entry to each CDR3 protein, with no DNA. The sample data list thousands of distinct CDR3 sequences. The CDR3 length is 15 residues. Germline loops: CDR1 GTSNPN, CDR2 SVGIG (reference sequence). The TCR comes from a human donor with an autoimmune cytopenia or autoimmune hepatitis (not recorded which). The sample taken for sequencing was peripheral blood. The chain couples TRBV30 to TRBJ2-3; TCRdb lists TRBD1, though no DNA is available to test this call. The CDR3 here is CAWSVRQGARDTQYF.